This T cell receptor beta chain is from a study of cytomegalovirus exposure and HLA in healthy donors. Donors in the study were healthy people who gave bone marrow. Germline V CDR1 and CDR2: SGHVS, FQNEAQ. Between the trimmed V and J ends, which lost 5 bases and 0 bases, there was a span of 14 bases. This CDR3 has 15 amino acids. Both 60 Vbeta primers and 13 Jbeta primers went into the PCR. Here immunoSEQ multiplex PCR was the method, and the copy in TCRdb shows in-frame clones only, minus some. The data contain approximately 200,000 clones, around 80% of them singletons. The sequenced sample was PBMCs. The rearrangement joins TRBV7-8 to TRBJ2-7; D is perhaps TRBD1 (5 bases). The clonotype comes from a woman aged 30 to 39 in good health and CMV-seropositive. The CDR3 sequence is CASSLSSRDSYEQYF. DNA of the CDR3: TGTGCCAGCAGCCTGTCGAGCAGGGACTCCTACGAGCAGTACTTC. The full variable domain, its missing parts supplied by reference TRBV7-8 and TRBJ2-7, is GAGVSQSPRYKVAKRGQDVALRCDPISGHVSLFWYQQALGQGPEFLTYFQNEAQLDKSGLPSDRFFAERPEGSVSTLKIQRTQQEDSAVYLCASSLSSRDSYEQYFGPGTRLTVT.